The sequence of this TCR beta chain was determined in a study of human T cells and chemical hapten exposure. Study summary: Patch tests containing 0.01% DPC, applied to the upper back, were read at 6 days.

Germline V gives CDR1 SGHTA, CDR2 FQGNSA. The CDR3 is 17 amino acids. V lost 1 base, J lost 4 bases, and 6 bases stayed unmatched. TCRdb fed the RACE reads into MiXCR, producing one record per CDR3 protein. Of tens of thousands of distinct CDR3 sequences listed, around 15% are singletons. This clonotype was counted only a few times. Time point specified: pre-sensitization, week 0. Treatment: therapeutic diphenylcyclopropenone sensitization with weekly scalp DPC. The sequences come from whole blood, collected in connection with sensitization to the hapten diphenylcyclopropenone (DPC). The rearrangement uses TRBV7-2 and TRBJ1-4, with 10 bases matching TRBD1. The receptor's source is a woman between 50 and 59 years old with alopecia areata. Some clones in this sample may be carry-over from other donors' samples. The CDR3 DNA reads as TGTGCCAGCAGCTTAGTTCAGGGGACAGGGGTTAATGAAAAACTGTTTTTT. Amino acids: CASSLVQGTGVNEKLFF.